This TCR beta chain was recovered during a study of blood T cells in healthy people across ages. The V end lost 3 bases, the J end lost 4 bases, and 10 bases lay between the germline ends. The CDR3 totals 13 residues. A second 7 to 11 cycle PCR used barcoded and J-beta primers. TCRdb re-called the 5' RACE reads with MiXCR, one entry per CDR3 protein. The repertoire holds some 850,000 distinct CDR3 sequences, with 25% to 30% as singletons. The data also belong to a second study, concerning T cells of mothers and their children. From that study: In each mother, TCR beta CDR3 reads exceeded 10 million; in each child, they numbered approximately 3 million. It was found that thymic selection shapes TCR recombination output similarly in related and unrelated pairs.

Source material: blood. This TCR came from a boy aged 5 to 17 in good health. The J gene is TRBJ2-7, the V gene TRBV12-3 or TRBV12-4; D is unresolved. The CDR3 is CASSLPPFYEQYF. CDR3 bases: TGTGCCAGCAGTTTGCCCCCTTTTTACGAGCAGTACTTC.